These 4 T cell receptor beta chains originate from one sample sequenced in a study of early T cells in non-severe SARS-CoV-2 infection. From the 5' RACE reads, TCRdb called clonotypes with MiXCR, one entry per CDR3 protein. This sample has 70,000 to 95,000 distinct CDR3 sequences, with around 17% found just once. Sequencing used whole blood. These receptors were taken from an adult who was a healthcare worker with PCR-confirmed SARS-CoV-2 infection or an uninfected control (not recorded which).

This clonotype was seen only a few times. The chain has TRBV7-2 and TRBJ2-5, with 10 bases lining up with TRBD2. The CDR3 consists of 16 residues. With V trimmed by 2 bases and J by 1 base, 4 bases remained unmatched. Germline lookup yields CDR1 SGHTA and CDR2 FQGNSA. The CDR3 bases are TGTGCCAGCAGCTTATCTTCTAGCGGGGGCCAAGAGACCCAGTACTTC. Protein: CASSLSSSGGQETQYF.

This clonotype came up a few times. The genes are TRBV11-3 and TRBJ2-5; D uncertain. Germline CDR1 SGHNT, CDR2 YENEEA. The CDR3 length is 14 residues. V lost 0 bases and J lost 2, with 7 bases in between. CDR3 sequence reads: CASSLDPQQETQYF. CDR3 nucleotide sequence: TGTGCCAGCAGCTTAGATCCCCAGCAAGAGACCCAGTACTTC.

The chain has TRBV7-6 and TRBJ1-4, with TRBD1 matching over 8 bases. CDR3 size: 18 residues. Germline lookup yields CDR1 SGHVS and CDR2 FNYEAQ. Trimming removed 3 bases from V and 0 bases from J; junction bases left unmatched: 9. Here the CDR3 DNA reads TGTGCCAGCAGCTTCGGACAGGGCTCCCTTGCAACTAATGAAAAACTGTTTTTT. Translation gives CASSFGQGSLATNEKLFF.

This clonotype was recorded a few times. V gene TRBV29-1 combines with J gene TRBJ2-6; D is unclear. CDR3 size: 15 residues. CDR1 and CDR2 from the germline V gene are SQVTM and ANQGSEA. V was cut by 3 bases and J by 0 bases, with 9 bases left in between. The CDR3 region is CSVDQQSSGANVLTF. For the CDR3, the DNA is TGCAGCGTTGATCAGCAATCCTCTGGGGCCAACGTCCTGACTTTC.